This T cell receptor (beta chain) was identified in a study of blood T cell repertoires in COVID-19. Libraries were prepared by immunoSEQ multiplex PCR; TCRdb keeps only in-frame clonotypes and omits some of them. The sample holds approximately 350,000 clones, about 86% seen once. In its sample, this clone was seen many times. The sequence was collected from a woman aged 60-75 years with COVID-19, enrolled during active disease. Sequenced: peripheral blood.

CDR3: CASSLREGLAGMGETQYF. The DNA of the CDR3 is TGTGCCAGCAGTCTCCGCGAGGGACTAGCGGGGATGGGAGAGACCCAGTACTTC. This chain joins TRBV6-6 and TRBJ2-5, with 13 bases matching TRBD2. Germline loops: CDR1 MNHNY, CDR2 SVGAGI (reference sequence). V dropped 5 bases and J dropped 4; count of bases not matched to a gene: 13. CDR3 size: 18 residues.